The 15 T cell receptor beta chains listed next were all sequenced from one sample in a study of T cells of healthy individuals. TCRdb reprocessed the 5' RACE reads with MiXCR, giving one entry per CDR3 protein. The repertoire has 63,000 or so distinct CDR3 sequences, roughly 17% of them found once; the top ten carry roughly 4.7%. These receptors were taken from a human donor in good health.

For this clonotype: A much larger clone is a single base away; this may be a read error. The rearrangement links TRBV7-9 to TRBJ2-7, with D tentatively TRBD2 (5 bases). The germline V and J ends were trimmed by 1 base and 0 bases, with 19 bases remaining between them. Germline V gives CDR1 SEHNR, CDR2 FQNEAQ (reference sequence). The CDR3 is 18 amino acids. The CDR3 bases are TGTGCCAGCAGCTTAGTTTTTAGCGTGAGTGGGGACTCCTACGAGCAGTACTTC. Its translation: CASSLVFSVSGDSYEQYF.

Points on this clonotype: A much bigger clone sits one base away, suggesting this may be a read error. The chain uses TRBV29-1 and TRBJ2-1, with TRBD1 matching over 7 bases. V lost 6 bases, J lost 0 bases, and 2 bases stayed unmatched. The CDR3 extends over 13 amino acids. Germline assignment: CDR1 SQVTM and CDR2 ANQGSEA. The CDR3 spells CSVTGCSYNEQFF. The CDR3 coding sequence is TGCAGCGTGACAGGGTGCTCCTACAATGAGCAGTTCTTC.

This rearrangement joins TRBV5-4 to TRBJ2-6, with D perhaps being TRBD1 or TRBD2 (5 bases each). Per the germline V gene, CDR1 is SGHNT and CDR2 is YYREEE (reference sequence). The germline V and J ends were trimmed by 7 bases and 0 bases, with 14 bases remaining between them. This CDR3 is 16 amino acids long. The CDR3 spells CASEPGTASGANVLTF. CDR3 bases: TGTGCCAGCGAACCCGGGACGGCCTCTGGGGCCAACGTCCTGACTTTC.

This clonotype appeared many times. This chain joins TRBV28 and TRBJ1-5; the D gene is possibly TRBD1 (5 bases). CDR3 length: 15 residues. CDR1 and CDR2 (germline): MDHEN, SYDVKM. V was pared by 1 base and J by 6 bases, with 13 bases between. The CDR3 nucleotides read TGTGCCAGCAGTTTATTGGCAGGGAAGAGTCAGCCCCAGCATTTT. Amino acids: CASSLLAGKSQPQHF.

The rearrangement joins TRBV7-9 to TRBJ2-1; no reliable D call. V lost 1 base to trimming and J lost 3 bases, with 10 bases between them. The germline V gene has CDR1 SEHNR and CDR2 FQNEAQ (reference sequence). This CDR3 is 15 amino acids long. CDR3 residues: CASSLGGQLYNEQFF. The DNA of the CDR3 is TGTGCCAGCAGCTTAGGAGGTCAGCTCTACAATGAGCAGTTCTTC.

In its sample, this clonotype was seen many times. The CDR3 DNA reads as TGCAGCGAAGGGGATACGCAGTATTTT. Amino acid sequence: CSEGDTQYF. The rearrangement joins TRBV29-1 to TRBJ2-3; D not certain. The V gene's germline CDR1 is SQVTM and CDR2 ANQGSEA. V shed 7 bases and J shed 6 bases, with 5 bases lying between them. This CDR3 is built from 9 residues.

This clonotype was counted a few times. V usage is TRBV3-1 and J usage is TRBJ1-6; 9 nucleotides match TRBD1. Looked up from germline, CDR1 is LGHDT and CDR2 is YNNKEL (reference sequence). Trimming at V came to 4 bases and at J to 5 bases, leaving 6 bases not matched to a gene. The CDR3 is 16 amino acids. The CDR3 DNA is TGTGCCAGCAGCCCGGGACAGGGTGCAAATAATTCACCCCTCCACTTT. It codes for CASSPGQGANNSPLHF.

At least ten counts were recorded for this clonotype. CDR3 nucleotide sequence: TGCGCCAGCAGCTTGGATGAGGAGGCTCGGGACGAGCAGTACTTC. Amino acids: CASSLDEEARDEQYF. The V call is TRBV5-1, the J call TRBJ2-7; D might be TRBD2 (5 bases). Germline CDR1 and CDR2: SGHRS and YFSETQ. The length of the CDR3 is 15 residues. With 0 bases removed from V and 5 bases from J, the gap between germline ends came to 15 bases.

V and J are TRBV19 and TRBJ2-7; D is unclear. V lost 5 bases and J lost 1, with 12 bases in between. The CDR3 length is 14 residues. From germline, CDR1 is LNHDA and CDR2 SQIVND (reference sequence). CDR3 nucleotides: TGTGCCAGTAGTCTCCGGACGGATTCCTACGAGCAGTACTTC. It yields the protein CASSLRTDSYEQYF. Full variable domain (missing parts from reference TRBV19 and TRBJ2-7): DGGITQSPKYLFRKEGQNVTLSCEQNLNHDAMYWYRQDPGQGLRLIYYSQIVNDFQKGDIAEGYSVSREKKESFPLTVTSAQKNPTAFYLCASSLRTDSYEQYFGPGTRLTVT.

This clonotype came up many times. The CDR3 sequence: CASSLKETQYF. CDR3 DNA sequence: TGTGCCAGCAGTCTAAAAGAGACCCAGTACTTC. The V and J genes are TRBV12-3 or TRBV12-4 and TRBJ2-5; D gene uncertain. Trimming took off 5 bases at V and 3 bases at J, with 4 bases between the two ends. CDR3 length equals 11 residues.

The rearrangement uses TRBV20-1 and TRBJ1-5; no reliable D call. The germline V gene encodes CDR1 DFQATT and CDR2 SNEGSKA (reference sequence). V lost 0 bases and J 0 bases, leaving 6 bases between the germline ends. CDR3 length equals 14 residues. CDR3 DNA: TGCAGTGCTAGAGAGGGCTCTAGCAATCAGCCCCAGCATTTT. Protein sequence: CSAREGSSNQPQHF.

The V and J genes are TRBV20-1 and TRBJ1-6, with D possibly being TRBD1 (6 bases). The V end lost 6 bases, the J end lost 6 bases, and 21 bases lay between the germline ends. CDR1 and CDR2 from the germline V gene are DFQATT and SNEGSKA (reference sequence). CDR3 length: 16 amino acids. For the CDR3, the DNA is TGCAGTGCCCCCCGGGCAGGGGCGCCCATTAATTCACCCCTCCACTTT. Translated: CSAPRAGAPINSPLHF.

This clonotype has at least ten counts. The chain carries TRBV10-3 and TRBJ2-7, with 12 bases fitting TRBD1. Trimming cost V 8 bases and J 5 bases; bases outside gene matches: 4. This CDR3 spans 13 amino acids. CDR1 is ENHRY, CDR2 SYGVKD, per germline. CDR3 loop: CAIPGQGANEQYF. DNA of the CDR3: TGTGCCATCCCGGGACAGGGGGCAAACGAGCAGTACTTC.

The chain combines TRBV27 with TRBJ1-2, with no clear D. The V gene's germline CDR1 is MNHEY and CDR2 SMNVEV (reference sequence). Trimming took off 1 base at V and 5 bases at J, with 11 bases between the two ends. CDR3 length equals 14 residues. The CDR3 DNA reads TGTGCCAGCAGTTTATGGGCGGACTCGTATGGCTACACCTTC. Translating gives CASSLWADSYGYTF.

This clonotype was seen at least ten times. V gene TRBV29-1 combines with J gene TRBJ1-3; D not resolved. Germline V lookup: CDR1 SQVTM, CDR2 ANQGSEA. The V end lost 6 bases, the J end lost 1 base, and 13 bases lay between the germline ends. The CDR3 is 14 amino acids. The CDR3 sequence: CSVVDGGSGNTIYF. CDR3 coding DNA: TGCAGCGTCGTTGACGGTGGGTCTGGAAACACCATATATTTT. The whole variable domain, filled in from reference TRBV29-1 and TRBJ1-3, reads SAVISQKPSRDICQRGTSLTIQCQVDSQVTMMFWYRQQPGQSLTLIATANQGSEATYESGFVIDKFPISRPNLTFSTLTVSNMSPEDSSIYLCSVVDGGSGNTIYFGEGSWLTVV.